One T cell receptor (beta chain) is described in this entry. Its target is not known. Clones were sequenced by immunoSEQ multiplex PCR, and TCRdb holds only the in-frame ones, with some missing. The sample yields some 170,000 clones, approximately 96% seen once. The sample belongs to a study of cytomegalovirus exposure and HLA in healthy donors. The study's findings and limits: In vitro data verified a few CMV-associated chains as specific for CMV antigens. The tendency of first-cohort TCR clusters to co-occur in the roughly 130 validation repertoires was the finding of a later analysis.

The sequence derives from a young woman in good health and CMV-seronegative. Source material: PBMCs.

This chain's CDR3 is CASSQVGRGRFYEQYF. The CDR3, as DNA: TGCGCCAGCAGCCAAGTGGGGCGAGGACGGTTCTACGAGCAGTACTTC. The V call is TRBV4-1, the J call TRBJ2-7; TRBD1 is a possible D gene (5 bases). This CDR3 has 16 residues. CDR1 and CDR2 (germline): MGHRA, YSYEKL. The V end lost 1 base, the J end lost 3 bases, and 16 bases lay between the germline ends.